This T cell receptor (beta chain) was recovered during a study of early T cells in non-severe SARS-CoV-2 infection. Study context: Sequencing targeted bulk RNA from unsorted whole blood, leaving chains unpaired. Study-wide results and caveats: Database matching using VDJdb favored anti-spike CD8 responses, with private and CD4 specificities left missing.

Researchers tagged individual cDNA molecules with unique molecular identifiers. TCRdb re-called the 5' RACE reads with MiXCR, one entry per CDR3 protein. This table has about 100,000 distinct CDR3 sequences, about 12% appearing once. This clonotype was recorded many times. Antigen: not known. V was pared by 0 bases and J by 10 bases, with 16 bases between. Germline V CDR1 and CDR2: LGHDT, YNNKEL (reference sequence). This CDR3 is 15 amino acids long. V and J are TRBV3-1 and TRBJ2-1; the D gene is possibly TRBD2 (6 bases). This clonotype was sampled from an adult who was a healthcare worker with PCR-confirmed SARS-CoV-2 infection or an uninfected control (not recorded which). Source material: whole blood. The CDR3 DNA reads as TGTGCCAGCAGCCAAGATCGTTGGAGGGCCGGGGAGCAGTTCTTC. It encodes CASSQDRWRAGEQFF.